These 15 T cell receptor beta chains originate from one sample sequenced in a study of low-dose radiotherapy and immunotherapy resistance in tumors. The sample's time point: before trial treatment. TRAV and TRBV primers primed cDNA for both TCRalpha and TCRbeta. PCR amplification of the TCRs was performed with Phusion for approximately 20 PCR cycles, and it relied on a constant-region primer together with a V-primer adapter. Via MiXCR, TCRdb re-called the reads, giving one row per CDR3 protein. The sample records 80,000 to 95,000 distinct CDR3 sequences, under 10% being singletons. The sample was PBMCs, taken before treatment. These receptors all stem from a male donor with prostate cancer.

This clonotype was picked up many times. The chain joins TRBV7-9 to TRBJ2-2; TRBD1 agrees at 8 bases. Trimming cost V 5 bases and J 5 bases; bases outside gene matches: 1. The CDR3 runs to 13 residues. In germline, CDR1 is SEHNR, CDR2 FQNEAQ (reference sequence). CDR3 DNA sequence: TGTGCCAGCAGCAGACAGGGGACCGGGGAGCTGTTTTTT. Its protein product is CASSRQGTGELFF.

This clonotype was counted many times. V is TRBV11-2 and J is TRBJ2-7, with D possibly matching TRBD2 (6 bases). Trimming removed 1 base from V and 4 bases from J, with 17 bases in between. This CDR3 spans 16 amino acids. From germline, CDR1 is SGHAT and CDR2 FQNNGV. The CDR3 DNA reads TGTGCCAGCAGCTTAGGCTCCGGGACTGCAACGTACGAGCAGTACTTC. This codes for CASSLGSGTATYEQYF.

This clonotype occurred many times. V and J are TRBV7-2 and TRBJ2-7; TRBD2 agrees at 8 bases. This CDR3 comprises 15 residues. The germline gives CDR1 SGHTA, CDR2 FQGNSA. V lost 6 bases to trimming and J lost 2 bases; unmatched junction nucleotides: 9. The CDR3 is CASRLSGSEPYEQYF. As DNA, the CDR3 is TGTGCCAGCAGGTTGAGCGGGAGTGAACCCTACGAGCAGTACTTC.

This clonotype was picked up many times. The rearrangement links TRBV12-3 or TRBV12-4 to TRBJ1-2; TRBD1 matches 9 bases. With V trimmed by 6 bases and J by 7 bases, 9 bases remained unmatched. This CDR3 spans 14 amino acids. CDR3 nucleotides: TGTGCCAGCAGCCGCACAGGGGGCGGATTTGGCTACACCTTC. This codes for CASSRTGGGFGYTF.

The genes are TRBV30 and TRBJ2-1; D is undetermined. CDR3 length: 18 amino acids. The ends were cut back, 4 bases at V and 0 bases at J, with 22 bases in the middle. CDR1 and CDR2 from the germline V gene are GTSNPN and SVGIG (reference sequence). The CDR3 region has the DNA TGTGCCTGGAATATCTTCTCGTATGGGCACCGCTCCTACAATGAGCAGTTCTTC. Encoded protein: CAWNIFSYGHRSYNEQFF.

This clonotype was observed many times. The V and J genes are TRBV23-1 and TRBJ2-1, with a weak D call TRBD2 (6 bases). TRBV23-1 falls under the ORF class, with uncertain function. This CDR3 comprises 16 residues. Between the trimmed V and J ends, which lost 1 base and 1 base, there was a span of 11 bases. Written as DNA, the CDR3 is TGCGCCAGCAGTCAATACGAGCGGGCTTCCTACAATGAGCAGTTCTTC. This translates into CASSQYERASYNEQFF.

Ten or more counts support this clonotype. This chain uses TRBV12-3 or TRBV12-4 with TRBJ2-1, with D tentatively TRBD1 (5 bases). There are 13 residues in the CDR3. Trimming cost V 4 bases and J 4 bases, with 8 bases left between them. The CDR3 sequence is CASSSTVYNEQFF. CDR3 in DNA: TGTGCCAGCAGTTCGACAGTATACAATGAGCAGTTCTTC.

This clonotype was observed a single time. Only one base separates this from a far larger clonotype, so it likely reflects a read error. V is TRBV2 and J is TRBJ2-5, with D possibly matching TRBD2 (5 bases). Trimming took 3 bases from V and 11 from J, leaving 16 bases between them. This CDR3 region has 13 residues. CDR1 and CDR2 (germline): SNHLY, FYNNEI. The CDR3 is CASSDGGWNEQYF. As DNA, the CDR3 is TGTGCCAGCAGTGACGGCGGGTGGAATGAGCAGTACTTC.

The sample holds many counts of this clonotype. The chain's CDR3 is CSVDLGQGETQYF. The CDR3 bases are TGCAGCGTTGATTTGGGGCAGGGAGAGACCCAGTACTTC. The rearrangement joins TRBV29-1 to TRBJ2-5, with a tentative D call TRBD1 (5 bases). Trimming stripped 3 bases from V and 4 bases from J, with 12 bases between. Germline V gene data show CDR1 as SQVTM and CDR2 as ANQGSEA. The CDR3 is 13 amino acids.

This clonotype has at least ten counts. V usage is TRBV11-3 and J usage is TRBJ2-1; 10 nucleotides align to TRBD2. V trimming: 2 bases; J trimming: 8 bases; junction bases outside the gene matches: 6. Germline CDR1 reads SGHNT; CDR2 reads YENEEA. This CDR3 spans 15 amino acids. Written as DNA, the CDR3 is TGTGCCAGCAGCTTACGCCCTAGCGGGAGTGATGAGCAGTTCTTC. Residues: CASSLRPSGSDEQFF.

At least ten counts were recorded for this clonotype. J is TRBJ2-5 and V is TRBV9, with D uncertain. The V and J ends lost 3 bases and 2 bases respectively, with 11 bases between them. The CDR3 has 14 residues. Per germline, CDR1 SGDLS and CDR2 YYNGEE. CDR3 sequence: CASSARHGQETQYF. CDR3 sequence (DNA): TGTGCCAGCAGCGCCCGACACGGACAAGAGACCCAGTACTTC.

Many counts were recorded for this clonotype. The genes are TRBV13 and TRBJ2-1; D is unresolved. Germline CDR1 is PRHDT and CDR2 is FYEKMQ (reference sequence). The CDR3 extends over 11 amino acids. Deletions cut 6 bases from V and 3 bases from J, with 3 bases between. CDR3 sequence reads: CASSFYNEQFF. In DNA form, the CDR3 reads TGTGCCAGCAGTTTCTACAATGAGCAGTTCTTC.

This clonotype was seen many times. V gene TRBV21-1 combines with J gene TRBJ1-6; the table gives TRBD1 as D, unverified against the DNA. TRBV21-1 counts as a pseudogene. The CDR3 loop spans 17 amino acids. The CDR3 spells CASSMGQASSYNSPLHF. In DNA form, the CDR3 reads TGTGCCAGCAGCATGGGACAGGCGAGCTCCTATAATTCACCCCTCCACTTT.

The sample holds many counts of this clonotype. The chain uses TRBV20-1 and TRBJ1-5, with TRBD1 as a possible D gene (5 bases). V was shortened by 5 bases and J by 1 base, with 12 bases between the two germline ends. CDR1 and CDR2 from the germline V gene are DFQATT and SNEGSKA (reference sequence). This CDR3 has 14 residues. CDR3 region: CSAAWGGSNQPQHF. The CDR3 nucleotides are TGCAGTGCTGCCTGGGGGGGAAGCAATCAGCCCCAGCATTTT.

This clonotype appeared a few times. The V and J genes are TRBV5-1 and TRBJ2-3; the D gene is possibly TRBD1 (5 bases). CDR1 and CDR2 (germline): SGHRS, YFSETQ. Trimming removed 0 bases at V and 1 base at J, with 6 bases between. This CDR3 spans 14 amino acids. CDR3 region: CASSLEQGTDTQYF. CDR3 DNA sequence: TGCGCCAGCAGCTTGGAACAGGGCACAGATACGCAGTATTTT.